This TCR beta chain was identified in a study of T cell responses to AZD1222 COVID-19 vaccine (dated by TCRdb to the early 2020s). About the study as a whole: AZD1222 recipients with second doses at about 4 weeks or about 12 weeks were pooled, because spike-specific TCR depth and breadth did not differ between schedules. Trial participants were enrolled by age into subgroups of 18-55, 56-69 and 70-plus years, and 148, 28 and 57 TCR-sequenced participants, respectively, were included in these subgroups. TCR sequencing covered 233 trial participants: 200 to 220 given two doses of AZD1222 and 26 given two doses of MenACWY control vaccine.

Only one count was recorded for this clone. The antigen it recognizes is unknown. Base qualities are not provided; no much larger clone lies one nucleotide away. What the study reported, not specific to this receptor: No day 14 peak-response samples were available, so repertoires were characterized only after the peak T cell response. In the small 56-69-year group, the increase in depth fell short of significance, most likely because of low power. Nearly half of unique spike-specific TCRs reportedly recognized epitopes outside regions mutated in the B.1.351 and B.1.1.7 variants. CD4 TCRs associated with the vaccine covered the entire spike protein, and the dominant responses were in regions 160-218 and 743-854. A significant rise in spike-specific TCR breadth and depth was observed after two AZD1222 doses relative to day 0 and relative to MenACWY recipients. Only five to seven AZD1222 recipients were SARS-CoV-2 seropositive at baseline, limiting conclusions about previously exposed vaccinees. Most participants were white British and females outnumbered males, and the authors suggested that clonal diversity may have been underestimated.

The germline V end is reduced by 0 bases and the J end by 4 bases; junction bases left unmatched: 6. CDR1 and CDR2, per the germline V gene, are SGHNT and YENEEA. Inclusive of the bounding cysteine and phenylalanine, the CDR3 is 16 residues long. This entry keeps only the CDR3 DNA: 48 bases, framed from base 1. The intended sense of this specimen's time point label: baseline before first vaccination. The vaccinee samples were drawn from two UK trials, COV001 and COV002, one of which was a single-blind randomized controlled phase 2/3 trial testing AZD1222 (ChAdOx1 nCoV-19) in healthy adults. For TCRbeta chain sequencing, PBMC samples were collected from trial participants at day 0 and at day 28 after the second dose. The CDR3 regions of human TCRbeta chains were subjected to immunosequencing. The authors' analysis ran thus. Repertoire TCRs were checked for matches against a reference library of SARS-CoV-2-specific TCRs that had been generated using the MIRA antigen-specificity platform. Breadth was defined as the fraction of unique TCRs that were SARS-CoV-2-associated, and depth was defined as the fraction of total T cells that were SARS-CoV-2-associated. Using the MIRA data, each spike-specific TCR was mapped to the spike region that the TCR reacts to and placed in a CD4 or CD8 class. Log10-transformed breadth and depth values were compared by one-way ANOVA with Sidak's multiple comparisons tests. TCRdb stores this immuneACCESS table with in-frame sequences only. Part of the clones is absent; in the studies checked, under half of the shortfall reflects unresolved V genes, and no reason is known for the rest. V, J and clone size reflect that table, while D and trimming were determined from the DNA. In this sample the table shows 100,000 to 120,000 clones, nearly 90% of which occur a single time. 3.2% of the sample belongs to the ten largest clones.

This material consisted of peripheral blood, taken on day 0 of AZD1222 vaccination. This receptor chain uses TRBV11-3 and TRBJ2-1, with 7 bases matching TRBD2. This receptor was taken from an adult in good health. The CDR3 corresponds to CASSLDSSGVYNEQFF. Read as DNA, the sequence is TGTGCCAGCAGCTTAGATTCCAGCGGGGTGTACAATGAGCAGTTCTTC.